This T cell receptor beta chain was documented in a study of post-analysis software for immune sequencing data. In the case of this clonotype: Its antigen is unidentified.

General study findings and limits: Elevated frequency relative to controls characterized four or five TRBV segments in patients, TRBV5-6, TRBV5-1 and TRBV20-1 among them.

Researchers reported that TCR beta cDNA libraries carried unique molecular identifiers. TCRdb recomputed calls from the PCR reads with MiXCR, one row per CDR3 protein. The table lists more than 450,000 distinct CDR3 sequences, 44% of them singletons. The CDR3 runs to 12 residues. The germline V gene encodes CDR1 ENHRY and CDR2 SYGVKD. V lost 8 bases and J 0 bases, leaving 8 bases between the germline ends. Sequenced sample: blood. The V gene is TRBV10-3, the J gene TRBJ2-7; weak D call: TRBD2 (5 bases). The TCR comes from a girl aged 5-17 years with multiple sclerosis. CDR3 coding DNA: TGTGCCATCGGGGAGAGCTCCTACGAGCAGTACTTC. Amino acids: CAIGESSYEQYF.